These T cell receptor beta chains were read from a single sample in a study of control samples from healthy donors and cancer patients. Data came from immunoSEQ multiplex PCR; TCRdb stores just in-frame clones and leaves some out. The sample contains 140,000 to 150,000 clones, about nine tenths of which appear only once. The source material was blood. The receptors were gathered from a man younger than 45 in good health. CDR3s include the opening cysteine and the closing phenylalanine or tryptophan. D genes are given only for firm matches. A clone size is listed for some rows: how often the clone was seen (once, few, many), or a class if it is expanded.

cdr3_aa: CASSPPGTGIYEQYF
cdr3_nt: TGTGCCAGTAGTCCTCCCGGGACAGGGATCTACGAGCAGTACTTC
j_call: TRBJ2-7
v_call: TRBV19
clone_size: .
d_call: TRBD1

cdr3_aa: CASSEQRSSYNSPLHF
cdr3_nt: TGTGCCAGCAGTGAACAAAGGAGCTCCTATAATTCACCCCTCCACTTT
j_call: TRBJ1-6
v_call: TRBV6-1
clone_size: .
d_call: .

cdr3_aa: CASSTGTGDGILHF
cdr3_nt: TGTGCCAGCAGTACCGGGACAGGGGATGGAATCCTCCACTTT
j_call: TRBJ1-6
v_call: TRBV6-5
clone_size: .
d_call: TRBD1

cdr3_aa: CASSPPLAGVSSGANVLTF
cdr3_nt: TGTGCCAGCTCACCACCCCTAGCGGGGGTGAGCTCTGGGGCCAACGTCCTGACTTTC
j_call: TRBJ2-6
v_call: TRBV18
clone_size: .
d_call: TRBD2

cdr3_aa: CASSQRQNEQYF
cdr3_nt: TGTGCCAGCAGCCAACGCCAGAACGAGCAGTACTTC
j_call: TRBJ2-7
v_call: TRBV3-1/TRBV3-2
clone_size: few
d_call: .

cdr3_aa: CASSEQGRASEQYF
cdr3_nt: TGTGCCAGCAGTGAACAAGGCAGGGCCAGCGAGCAGTACTTC
j_call: TRBJ2-7
v_call: TRBV2
clone_size: .
d_call: .

cdr3_aa: CSVENTAMNTEAFF
cdr3_nt: TGCAGCGTTGAGAATACAGCCATGAACACTGAAGCTTTCTTT
j_call: TRBJ1-1
v_call: TRBV29-1
clone_size: .
d_call: .

cdr3_aa: CASSLDRGVEKLFF
cdr3_nt: TGTGCCAGCAGCTTAGACAGGGGTGTAGAAAAACTGTTTTTT
j_call: TRBJ1-4
v_call: TRBV7-9
clone_size: .
d_call: TRBD1

cdr3_aa: CASSPGRSYEQYF
cdr3_nt: TGTGCCAGCTCACCCGGCAGATCCTACGAGCAGTACTTC
j_call: TRBJ2-7
v_call: TRBV18
clone_size: .
d_call: .

cdr3_aa: CASSRDRRSSGNTIYF
cdr3_nt: TGTGCCAGCTCACGGGACAGGAGGAGCTCTGGAAACACCATATATTTT
j_call: TRBJ1-3
v_call: TRBV18
clone_size: .
d_call: TRBD1

cdr3_aa: CAGARDLGPQETQYF
cdr3_nt: TGTGCCGGAGCCCGGGACCTTGGACCTCAAGAGACCCAGTACTTC
j_call: TRBJ2-5
v_call: TRBV2
clone_size: .
d_call: .

cdr3_aa: CAWGGFVAGGDTQYF
cdr3_nt: TGTGCCTGGGGGGGTTTCGTAGCGGGAGGAGATACGCAGTATTTT
j_call: TRBJ2-3
v_call: TRBV30
clone_size: .
d_call: TRBD2

cdr3_aa: CASSTSSSGNEQLF
cdr3_nt: TGTGCCAGCAGTACCTCCAGCTCCGGAAATGAGCAGCTCTTC
j_call: TRBJ2-1
v_call: TRBV6-6
clone_size: .
d_call: .

cdr3_aa: CASSQLGNTEAFF
cdr3_nt: TGTGCCAGCAGCCAATTGGGGAACACTGAAGCTTTCTTT
j_call: TRBJ1-1
v_call: TRBV3-1/TRBV3-2
clone_size: .
d_call: .

cdr3_aa: CASSQEVGAGTDTQYF
cdr3_nt: TGTGCCAGCAGCCAAGAGGTAGGGGCAGGCACAGATACGCAGTATTTT
j_call: TRBJ2-3
v_call: TRBV14
clone_size: .
d_call: .

cdr3_aa: CASSQLGFEQYF
cdr3_nt: TGCGCCAGCAGCCAGTTGGGGTTCGAGCAGTACTTC
j_call: TRBJ2-7
v_call: TRBV4-3
clone_size: once
d_call: .

cdr3_aa: CASSLAAGDRTYEQYF
cdr3_nt: TGTGCCAGCAGCTTAGCGGCCGGGGACAGAACCTACGAGCAGTACTTC
j_call: TRBJ2-7
v_call: TRBV7-6
clone_size: .
d_call: TRBD1

cdr3_aa: CASSQEWDYQYF
cdr3_nt: TGTGCCAGCAGCCAAGAGTGGGACTACCAGTACTTC
j_call: TRBJ2-7
v_call: TRBV3-1/TRBV3-2
clone_size: .
d_call: TRBD2

cdr3_aa: CASSLTPGQGEYVEAFF
cdr3_nt: TGTGCCAGCAGCTTAACCCCGGGACAGGGCGAGTATGTGGAAGCTTTCTTT
j_call: TRBJ1-1
v_call: TRBV11-2
clone_size: .
d_call: TRBD1

cdr3_aa: CASSWTNSNQPQHF
cdr3_nt: TGTGCCAGCAGTTGGACAAATAGCAATCAGCCCCAGCATTTT
j_call: TRBJ1-5
v_call: TRBV7-2
clone_size: once
d_call: .

cdr3_aa: CASIQGGGYNEQFF
cdr3_nt: TGTGCCAGTATTCAGGGCGGGGGGTACAATGAGCAGTTCTTC
j_call: TRBJ2-1
v_call: TRBV19
clone_size: .
d_call: TRBD2

cdr3_aa: CASSVGDRTYNEQFF
cdr3_nt: TGTGCCAGCAGCGTAGGGGACAGGACCTACAATGAGCAGTTCTTC
j_call: TRBJ2-1
v_call: TRBV9
clone_size: .
d_call: TRBD1

cdr3_aa: CASSFTGNQPQHF
cdr3_nt: TGTGCCAGCAGCTTCACAGGGAATCAGCCCCAGCATTTT
j_call: TRBJ1-5
v_call: TRBV11-1
clone_size: .
d_call: .

cdr3_aa: CASSQGTRGEQFF
cdr3_nt: TGCGCCAGCAGCCAAGGAACTAGGGGTGAGCAGTTCTTC
j_call: TRBJ2-1
v_call: TRBV4-3
clone_size: .
d_call: .

cdr3_aa: CASSPLGVGYTF
cdr3_nt: TGTGCCAGCAGTCCACTGGGGGTTGGCTACACCTTC
j_call: TRBJ1-2
v_call: TRBV12-3/TRBV12-4
clone_size: .
d_call: .

cdr3_aa: CASSLAVVTGKPYEQYF
cdr3_nt: TGTGCCAGCAGCTTAGCAGTTGTCACAGGGAAGCCCTACGAGCAGTACTTC
j_call: TRBJ2-7
v_call: TRBV7-9
clone_size: .
d_call: .

cdr3_aa: CASSLGQREKGTDTQYF
cdr3_nt: TGTGCCAGCAGCTTGGGGCAGCGGGAGAAAGGCACAGATACGCAGTATTTT
j_call: TRBJ2-3
v_call: TRBV11-3
clone_size: .
d_call: TRBD2

cdr3_aa: CASTNARGFYYGYTF
cdr3_nt: TGTGCCAGCACCAATGCCCGCGGGTTTTACTATGGCTACACCTTC
j_call: TRBJ1-2
v_call: TRBV21-1
clone_size: .
d_call: .

cdr3_aa: CASSQDSGWSNQPQHF
cdr3_nt: TGTGCCAGCAGCCAAGATTCAGGGTGGAGCAATCAGCCCCAGCATTTT
j_call: TRBJ1-5
v_call: TRBV4-2
clone_size: .
d_call: .

cdr3_aa: CASSLGFTGTGYGYTF
cdr3_nt: TGTGCCAGCAGCTTAGGATTCACAGGGACAGGCTATGGCTACACCTTC
j_call: TRBJ1-2
v_call: TRBV7-2
clone_size: .
d_call: TRBD1

cdr3_aa: CASSDDDSGSYEQYF
cdr3_nt: TGTGCCAGCAGCGATGACGACTCGGGGTCATACGAGCAGTACTTC
j_call: TRBJ2-7
v_call: TRBV6-2/TRBV6-3
clone_size: .
d_call: .

cdr3_aa: CASSYRGYIQPQHF
cdr3_nt: TGTGCCAGCAGTTACAGGGGCTATATTCAGCCCCAGCATTTT
j_call: TRBJ1-5
v_call: TRBV5-8
clone_size: .
d_call: TRBD1

cdr3_aa: CASSIEGLVTHEQFF
cdr3_nt: TGTGCCAGTAGTATAGAAGGACTAGTTACCCATGAGCAGTTCTTC
j_call: TRBJ2-1
v_call: TRBV19
clone_size: .
d_call: TRBD2

cdr3_aa: CASSLGQVPQPQHF
cdr3_nt: TGTGCCAGCAGCTTGGGACAGGTGCCTCAGCCCCAGCATTTT
j_call: TRBJ1-5
v_call: TRBV5-6
clone_size: .
d_call: .

cdr3_aa: CASSQGLAIGPDTQYF
cdr3_nt: TGTGCCAGCAGCCAGGGACTAGCGATTGGTCCAGATACGCAGTATTTT
j_call: TRBJ2-3
v_call: TRBV7-3
clone_size: .
d_call: TRBD2

cdr3_aa: CASSSGALDTQYF
cdr3_nt: TGCGCCAGCAGCTCAGGGGCGTTAGATACGCAGTATTTT
j_call: TRBJ2-3
v_call: TRBV5-1
clone_size: once
d_call: .

cdr3_aa: CATSDLPHGYTF
cdr3_nt: TGTGCCACCAGTGATTTGCCCCATGGCTACACCTTC
j_call: TRBJ1-2
v_call: TRBV24-1
clone_size: .
d_call: .

cdr3_aa: CASARRTAYF
cdr3_nt: TGTGCCAGCGCTCGCCGGACCGCGTACTTC
j_call: TRBJ2-5
v_call: TRBV7-8
clone_size: .
d_call: .

cdr3_aa: CASKGEGGTDEQFF
cdr3_nt: TGCGCCAGCAAAGGAGAGGGTGGTACTGATGAGCAGTTCTTC
j_call: TRBJ2-1
v_call: TRBV4-1
clone_size: once
d_call: .

cdr3_aa: CASSSPLAGGRIYEQYF
cdr3_nt: TGTGCCAGCAGCTCGCCCTTAGCGGGGGGGAGAATTTACGAGCAGTACTTC
j_call: TRBJ2-7
v_call: TRBV28
clone_size: .
d_call: TRBD2

cdr3_aa: CASSIGTSGATYEQYF
cdr3_nt: TGTGCCAGCAGCATCGGGACTAGCGGGGCAACCTACGAGCAGTACTTC
j_call: TRBJ2-7
v_call: TRBV21-1
clone_size: .
d_call: .

cdr3_aa: CASTSYGGGTGELFF
cdr3_nt: TGTGCCAGCACCTCTTACGGGGGCGGCACCGGGGAGCTGTTTTTT
j_call: TRBJ2-2
v_call: TRBV6-5
clone_size: once
d_call: .

cdr3_aa: CASSLEAGAAYTF
cdr3_nt: TGTGCCAGCAGCTTAGAAGCAGGGGCGGCCTACACCTTC
j_call: TRBJ1-2
v_call: TRBV11-2
clone_size: .
d_call: .

cdr3_aa: CASSYQGGNTEAFF
cdr3_nt: TGTGCCAGCAGTTATCAGGGGGGGAACACTGAAGCTTTCTTT
j_call: TRBJ1-1
v_call: TRBV6-2/TRBV6-3
clone_size: .
d_call: TRBD1